The source of this T cell receptor (beta chain) is a study of cytomegalovirus exposure and HLA in healthy donors. The CDR3 runs 16 residues. Per germline, CDR1 SEHNR and CDR2 FQNEAQ (reference sequence). Study-level points and caveats: A highly shared variant cluster was judged a likely technical artifact.

The study ran its PCR with 60 Vbeta and 13 Jbeta primers. Sequenced by immunoSEQ multiplex PCR; TCRdb stores in-frame clones only, minus some. Of about 200,000 clones detected, around 79% appear once; the ten largest clones hold approximately 0.4%. This clone came up a few times. Its antigen is still unknown. A junction end diverges from the germline sequence, so it may reflect a read error. This chain links TRBV7-9 with TRBJ2-7, with 8 nucleotides matching TRBD2. The origin of this receptor is a male donor in good health and CMV-seropositive. What was sequenced was PBMCs. CDR3 sequence reads: CSSSGSGKRTSYEQYF. CDR3 sequence (DNA): TGTTCCAGCAGCGGTAGCGGGAAGCGGACCTCCTACGAGCAGTACTTC.